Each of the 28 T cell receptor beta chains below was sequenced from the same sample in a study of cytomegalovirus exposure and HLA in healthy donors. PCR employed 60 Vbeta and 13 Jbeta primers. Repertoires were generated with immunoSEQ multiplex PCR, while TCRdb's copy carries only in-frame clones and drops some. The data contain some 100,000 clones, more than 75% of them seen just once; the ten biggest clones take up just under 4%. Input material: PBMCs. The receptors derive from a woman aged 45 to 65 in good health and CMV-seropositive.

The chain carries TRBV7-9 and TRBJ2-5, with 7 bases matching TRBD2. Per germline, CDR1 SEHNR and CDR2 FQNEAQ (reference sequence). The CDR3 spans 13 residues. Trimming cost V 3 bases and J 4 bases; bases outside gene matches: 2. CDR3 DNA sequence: TGTGCCAGCAGCTTGGGGGGGGGAGAGACCCAGTACTTC. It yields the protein CASSLGGGETQYF.

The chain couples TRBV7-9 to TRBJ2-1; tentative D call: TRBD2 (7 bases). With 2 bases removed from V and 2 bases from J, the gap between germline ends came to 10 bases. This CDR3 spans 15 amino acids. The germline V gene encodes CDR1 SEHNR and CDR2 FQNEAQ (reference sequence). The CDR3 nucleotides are TGTGCCAGCAGCTTACGGGGGGCGGCCTACAATGAGCAGTTCTTC. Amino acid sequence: CASSLRGAAYNEQFF. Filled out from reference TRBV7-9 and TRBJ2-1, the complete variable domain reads DTGVSQNPRHKITKRGQNVTFRCDPISEHNRLYWYRQTLGQGPEFLTYFQNEAQLEKSRLLSDRFSAERPKGSFSTLEIQRTEQGDSAMYLCASSLRGAAYNEQFFGPGTRLTVL.

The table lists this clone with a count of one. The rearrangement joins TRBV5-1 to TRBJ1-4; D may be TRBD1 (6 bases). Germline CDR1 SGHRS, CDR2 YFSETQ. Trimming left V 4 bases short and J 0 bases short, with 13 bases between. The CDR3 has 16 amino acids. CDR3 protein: CASSPGVGATNEKLFF. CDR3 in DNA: TGCGCCAGCAGCCCAGGGGTTGGGGCAACTAATGAAAAACTGTTTTTT.

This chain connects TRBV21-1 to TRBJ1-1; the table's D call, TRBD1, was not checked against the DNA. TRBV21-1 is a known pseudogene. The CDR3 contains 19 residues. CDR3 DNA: TGTGCCAGCAGCAAAGGTCCTGACAGGGGGATTTTAAAAAACACTGAAGCTTTCTTT. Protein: CASSKGPDRGILKNTEAFF.

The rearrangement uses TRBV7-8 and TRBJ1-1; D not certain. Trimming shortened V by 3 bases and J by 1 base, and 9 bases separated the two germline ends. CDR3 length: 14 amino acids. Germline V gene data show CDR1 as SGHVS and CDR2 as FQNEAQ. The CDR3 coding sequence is TGTGCCAGCAGCTTGCAACAGAAGAACACTGAAGCTTTCTTT. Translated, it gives CASSLQQKNTEAFF.

The CDR3: CASSPTSGGTYEQYF. CDR3 in DNA: TGCGCCAGCAGTCCAACTAGCGGGGGTACCTACGAGCAGTACTTC. This chain connects TRBV5-1 to TRBJ2-7; 11 positions agree with TRBD2. The trim removed 5 bases at V and 2 bases at J, leaving 6 bases unmatched. CDR3 size: 15 residues. The germline V gene encodes CDR1 SGHRS and CDR2 YFSETQ.

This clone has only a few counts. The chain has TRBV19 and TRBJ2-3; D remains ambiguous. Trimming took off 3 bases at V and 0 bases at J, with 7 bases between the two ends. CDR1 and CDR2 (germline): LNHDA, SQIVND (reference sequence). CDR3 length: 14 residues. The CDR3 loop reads CASSMFLSTDTQYF. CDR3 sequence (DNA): TGTGCCAGTAGTATGTTTCTTAGCACAGATACGCAGTATTTT. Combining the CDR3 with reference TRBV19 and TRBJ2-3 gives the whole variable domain DGGITQSPKYLFRKEGQNVTLSCEQNLNHDAMYWYRQDPGQGLRLIYYSQIVNDFQKGDIAEGYSVSREKKESFPLTVTSAQKNPTAFYLCASSMFLSTDTQYFGPGTRLTVL.

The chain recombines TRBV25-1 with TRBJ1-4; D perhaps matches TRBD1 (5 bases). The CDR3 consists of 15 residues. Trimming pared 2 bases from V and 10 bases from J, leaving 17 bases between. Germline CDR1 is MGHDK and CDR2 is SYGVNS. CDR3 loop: CASSERGGATGKLFF. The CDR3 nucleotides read TGTGCCAGCAGTGAAAGGGGCGGGGCAACGGGAAAACTGTTTTTT.

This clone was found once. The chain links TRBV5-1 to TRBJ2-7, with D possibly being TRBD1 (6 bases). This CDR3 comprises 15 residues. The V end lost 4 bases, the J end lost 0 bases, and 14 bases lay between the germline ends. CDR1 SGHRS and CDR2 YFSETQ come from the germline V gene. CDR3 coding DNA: TGCGCCAGCAGCCCATGGACAGAAGCCTCCTACGAGCAGTACTTC. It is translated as CASSPWTEASYEQYF.

The CDR3 coding sequence is TGTGCCAGCTCAGGGACAGGGCGGTCGGAAGCTTTCTTT. It is translated as CASSGTGRSEAFF. This chain joins TRBV18 and TRBJ1-1, with 9 bases matching TRBD1. Germline trimming cut 5 bases from V and 8 bases from J; bases unmatched to any gene: 6. The CDR3 loop spans 13 amino acids. CDR1 KGHSH and CDR2 LQKENI come from the germline V gene.

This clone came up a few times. The CDR3: CAAGAGRTNEKLFF. The CDR3 bases are TGTGCCGCCGGGGCGGGGAGGACTAATGAAAAACTGTTTTTT. The chain recombines TRBV19 with TRBJ1-4, with D tentatively TRBD1 (5 bases). The ends were cut back, 11 bases at V and 2 bases at J, with 15 bases in the middle. Germline V gives CDR1 LNHDA, CDR2 SQIVND (reference sequence). The CDR3 is 14 amino acids.

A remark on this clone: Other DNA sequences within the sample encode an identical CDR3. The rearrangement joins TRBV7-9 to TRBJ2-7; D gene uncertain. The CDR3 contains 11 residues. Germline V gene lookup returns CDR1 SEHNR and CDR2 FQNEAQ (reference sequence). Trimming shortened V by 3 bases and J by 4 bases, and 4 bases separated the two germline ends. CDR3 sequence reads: CASSLRYEQYF. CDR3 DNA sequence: TGTGCCAGCAGCTTGAGGTACGAGCAGTACTTC.

The CDR3 here is CAVGGVNYGYTF. The DNA for the CDR3 is TGTGCCGTCGGGGGGGTTAACTATGGCTACACCTTC. V is TRBV2 and J is TRBJ1-2; tentatively, D is TRBD1 (5 bases). The germline CDR1 and CDR2 sequences are SNHLY and FYNNEI. This CDR3 contains 12 residues. Deletions cut 11 bases from V and 1 base from J, with 11 bases between.

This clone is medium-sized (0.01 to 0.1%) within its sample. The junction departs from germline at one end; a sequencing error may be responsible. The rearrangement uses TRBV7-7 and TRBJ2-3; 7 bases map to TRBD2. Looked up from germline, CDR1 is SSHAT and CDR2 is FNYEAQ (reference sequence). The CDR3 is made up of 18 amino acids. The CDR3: CASIYAITGGLFTDTQYF. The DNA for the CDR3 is TGTGCTAGCATCTATGCTATTACGGGGGGACTATTCACAGATACGCAGTATTTT. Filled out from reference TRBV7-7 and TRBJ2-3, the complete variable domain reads GAGVSQSPRYKVTKRGQDVTLRCDPISSHATLYWYQQALGQGPEFLTYFNYEAQPDKSGLPSDRFSAERPEGSISTLTIQRTEQRDSAMYRCASIYAITGGLFTDTQYFGPGTRLTVL.

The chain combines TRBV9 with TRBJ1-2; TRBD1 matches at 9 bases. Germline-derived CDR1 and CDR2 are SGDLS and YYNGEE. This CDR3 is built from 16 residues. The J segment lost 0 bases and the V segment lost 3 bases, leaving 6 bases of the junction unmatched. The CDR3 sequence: CASSAHRGRANYGYTF. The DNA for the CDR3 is TGTGCCAGCAGCGCCCACAGGGGGCGAGCTAACTATGGCTACACCTTC.

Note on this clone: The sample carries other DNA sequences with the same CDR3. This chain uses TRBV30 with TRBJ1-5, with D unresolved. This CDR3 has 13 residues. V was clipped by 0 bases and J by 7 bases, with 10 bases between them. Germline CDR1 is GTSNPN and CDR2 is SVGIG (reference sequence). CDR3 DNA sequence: TGTGCCTGGAGTGTTGGAGAGTACCAGCCCCAGCATTTT. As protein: CAWSVGEYQPQHF.

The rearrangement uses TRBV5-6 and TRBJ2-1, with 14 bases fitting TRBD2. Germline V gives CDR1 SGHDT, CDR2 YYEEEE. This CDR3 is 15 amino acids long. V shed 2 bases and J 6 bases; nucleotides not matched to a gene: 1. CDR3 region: CASSFGTSGSNEQFF. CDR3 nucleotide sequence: TGTGCCAGCAGCTTCGGGACTAGCGGGAGCAATGAGCAGTTCTTC.

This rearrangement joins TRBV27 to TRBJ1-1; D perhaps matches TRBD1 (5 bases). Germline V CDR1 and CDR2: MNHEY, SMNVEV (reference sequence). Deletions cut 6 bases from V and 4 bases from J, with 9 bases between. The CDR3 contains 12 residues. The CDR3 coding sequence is TGTGCCAGCAGGCAGGGTTCCACTGAAGCTTTCTTT. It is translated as CASRQGSTEAFF.

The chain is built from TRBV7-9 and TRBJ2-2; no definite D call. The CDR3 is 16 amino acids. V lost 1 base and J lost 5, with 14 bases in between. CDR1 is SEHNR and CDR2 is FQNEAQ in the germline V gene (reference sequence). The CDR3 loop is CASSLGQVVATGELFF. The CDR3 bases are TGTGCCAGCAGCTTAGGGCAGGTTGTCGCGACCGGGGAGCTGTTTTTT.

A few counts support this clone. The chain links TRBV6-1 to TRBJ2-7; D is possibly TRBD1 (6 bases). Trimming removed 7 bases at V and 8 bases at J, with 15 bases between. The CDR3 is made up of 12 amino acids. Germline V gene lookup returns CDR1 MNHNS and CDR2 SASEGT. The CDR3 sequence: CASTRVGDKQYF. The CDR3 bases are TGTGCCAGCACCCGGGTTGGGGACAAGCAGTACTTC.

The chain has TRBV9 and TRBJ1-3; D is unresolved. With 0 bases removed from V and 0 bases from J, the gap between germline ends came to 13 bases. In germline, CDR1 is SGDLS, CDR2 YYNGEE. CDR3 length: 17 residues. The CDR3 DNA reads TGTGCCAGCAGCGTAGCCGCGGCCGAGAGCTCTGGAAACACCATATATTTT. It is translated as CASSVAAAESSGNTIYF.

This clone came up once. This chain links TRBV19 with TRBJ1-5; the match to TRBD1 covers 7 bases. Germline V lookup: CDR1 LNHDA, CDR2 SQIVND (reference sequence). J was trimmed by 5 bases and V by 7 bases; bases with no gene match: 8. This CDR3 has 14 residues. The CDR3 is CASNPTGFDQPQHF. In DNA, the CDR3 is TGTGCCAGTAACCCGACAGGGTTTGATCAGCCCCAGCATTTT. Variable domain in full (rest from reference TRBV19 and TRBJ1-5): DGGITQSPKYLFRKEGQNVTLSCEQNLNHDAMYWYRQDPGQGLRLIYYSQIVNDFQKGDIAEGYSVSREKKESFPLTVTSAQKNPTAFYLCASNPTGFDQPQHFGDGTRLSIL.

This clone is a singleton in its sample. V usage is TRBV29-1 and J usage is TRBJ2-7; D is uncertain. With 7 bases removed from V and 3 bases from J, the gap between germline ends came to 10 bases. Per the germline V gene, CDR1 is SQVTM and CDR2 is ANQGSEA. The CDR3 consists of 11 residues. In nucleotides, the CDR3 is TGCAGCGCAGGCTTAGACTACGAGCAGTACTTC. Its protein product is CSAGLDYEQYF.

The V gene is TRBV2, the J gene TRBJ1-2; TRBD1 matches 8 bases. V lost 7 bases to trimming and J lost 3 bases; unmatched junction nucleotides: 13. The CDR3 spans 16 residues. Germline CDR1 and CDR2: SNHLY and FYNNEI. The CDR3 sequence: CASMGQVFAWDYGYTF. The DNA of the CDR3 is TGTGCCAGCATGGGACAGGTCTTCGCTTGGGACTATGGCTACACCTTC.

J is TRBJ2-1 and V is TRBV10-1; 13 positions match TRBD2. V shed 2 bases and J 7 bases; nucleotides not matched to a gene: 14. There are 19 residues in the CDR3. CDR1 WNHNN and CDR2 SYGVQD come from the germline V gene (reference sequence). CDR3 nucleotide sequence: TGCGCCAGCAGTGAGAGGAGATTAGGGACTAGCGGGGTTGAGAATGAGCAGTTCTTC. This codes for CASSERRLGTSGVENEQFF.

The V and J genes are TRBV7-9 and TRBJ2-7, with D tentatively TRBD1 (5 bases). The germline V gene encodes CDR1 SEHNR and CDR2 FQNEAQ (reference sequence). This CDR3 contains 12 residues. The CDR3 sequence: CSTTTVAYEQYF. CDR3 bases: TGTTCCACTACGACAGTTGCCTACGAGCAGTACTTC.

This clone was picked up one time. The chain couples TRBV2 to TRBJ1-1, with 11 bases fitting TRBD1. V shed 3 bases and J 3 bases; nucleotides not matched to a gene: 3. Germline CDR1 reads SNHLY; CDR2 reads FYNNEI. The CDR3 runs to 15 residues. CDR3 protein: CASSDGTGGYTEAFF. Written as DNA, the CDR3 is TGTGCCAGCAGTGACGGGACAGGGGGTTACACTGAAGCTTTCTTT.

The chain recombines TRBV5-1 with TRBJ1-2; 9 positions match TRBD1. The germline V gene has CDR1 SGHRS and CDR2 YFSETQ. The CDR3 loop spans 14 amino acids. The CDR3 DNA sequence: TGCGCGACGAGAGGGGACAGGGCCCTCCGGAGCTACACCTTC. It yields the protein CATRGDRALRSYTF.